The 7 T cell receptor beta chains reported below all come from one sample, sequenced in a study of T-cell reconstitution after alpha-beta-depleted transplantation in children. Researchers prepared the TCRbeta library using unique molecular identifiers, the study reports. TCRdb reprocessed the PCR reads via MiXCR and lists one record per CDR3 protein. This sample yields around 370,000 distinct CDR3 sequences, of which around 10% are seen a single time; less than 2.5% belongs to the top ten. The material was PBMCs from the stem cell graft donor, obtained from the stem cell graft. The receptors derive from a human donor who donated a stem cell graft to a child with acute lymphoblastic leukemia.

The chain combines TRBV4-1 with TRBJ2-1, with D unclear. The germline V and J ends were trimmed by 4 bases and 0 bases, with 10 bases remaining between them. This CDR3 region has 15 residues. Looked up from germline, CDR1 is MGHRA and CDR2 is YSYEKL. The CDR3 reads CASSRIYSSYNEQFF. In DNA form, the CDR3 reads TGCGCCAGCAGCCGCATCTATAGCTCCTACAATGAGCAGTTCTTC.

This chain links TRBV20-1 with TRBJ1-5, with a possible D match to TRBD1 (5 bases). The CDR3 totals 12 residues. With 2 bases removed from V and 6 bases from J, the gap between germline ends came to 8 bases. The germline gives CDR1 DFQATT, CDR2 SNEGSKA (reference sequence). The CDR3 region is CSARMGGQPQHF. The CDR3 coding sequence is TGCAGTGCTAGAATGGGGGGTCAGCCCCAGCATTTT.

This clonotype was counted at least ten times. The chain combines TRBV6-5 with TRBJ2-3; D could derive from TRBD1 or TRBD2 (5 bases each). V was trimmed by 2 bases and J by 1 base, leaving 10 bases between them. Germline V gene data show CDR1 as MNHEY and CDR2 as SVGAGI. This CDR3 has 15 residues. CDR3 region: CASSYRDGRTDTQYF. Written as DNA, the CDR3 is TGTGCCAGCAGTTACCGGGACGGCCGCACAGATACGCAGTATTTT.

This clonotype was counted many times. The chain uses TRBV6-2 or TRBV6-3 and TRBJ2-5; 10 nucleotides match TRBD2. Trimming took 6 bases from V and 2 from J; bases not matched to a gene: 3. The CDR3 contains 14 residues. Germline V gene data show CDR1 as MNHEY and CDR2 as SVGEGT. CDR3 in amino acids: CASRRAGGQETQYF. For the CDR3, the DNA is TGTGCCAGCAGACGAGCGGGAGGGCAAGAGACCCAGTACTTC.

This clonotype was counted only a few times. V gene TRBV5-1 combines with J gene TRBJ2-7; the match to TRBD1 covers 10 bases. The CDR3 has 15 residues. J was trimmed by 5 bases and V by 4 bases; bases with no gene match: 9. From germline, CDR1 is SGHRS and CDR2 YFSETQ. This CDR3 reads CASSRDGTGDHEQYF. CDR3 DNA: TGCGCCAGCAGCCGGGACGGGACAGGGGACCACGAGCAGTACTTC.

This clonotype showed up many times. The chain carries TRBV15 and TRBJ2-7; 7 bases are a match to TRBD1. The V and J ends lost 2 bases and 3 bases, in that order; junction bases with no gene match: 7. The CDR3 spans 15 residues. CDR1 and CDR2 (germline): LNHNV, YYDKDF (reference sequence). CDR3 bases: TGTGCCACCAGCAGATTCCGGGACAGCCTCTACGAGCAGTACTTC. Its translation: CATSRFRDSLYEQYF.

The chain uses TRBV28 and TRBJ2-2, with no clear D. This CDR3 comprises 15 residues. V lost 3 bases and J lost 1, with 9 bases in between. CDR1 is MDHEN and CDR2 is SYDVKM in the germline V gene. The CDR3 protein is CASSLVQLNTGELFF. The CDR3 bases are TGTGCCAGCAGTTTGGTACAGTTGAACACCGGGGAGCTGTTTTTT. The full variable domain, its missing parts supplied by reference TRBV28 and TRBJ2-2, is DVKVTQSSRYLVKRTGEKVFLECVQDMDHENMFWYRQDPGLGLRLIYFSYDVKMKEKGDIPEGYSVSREKKERFSLILESASTNQTSMYLCASSLVQLNTGELFFGEGSRLTVL.